These 11 T cell receptor beta chains were sequenced from one sample in a study of beta chain features in type 1 diabetes. All of the isolated RNA was reverse transcribed, so expressed TCRB transcripts were sequenced. The assay was immunoSEQ multiplex PCR, and TCRdb's table has in-frame clones only and misses some. The repertoire holds 900,000 or so clones, with 17% as singletons. The sequenced sample was naive CD4+ T cells from blood. The receptors were sampled from a woman under 30 in good health.

The chain recombines TRBV7-8 with TRBJ2-3; D is undetermined. The CDR3 is 11 residues long. The ends were cut back, 6 bases at V and 8 bases at J, with 9 bases in the middle. Germline V lookup: CDR1 SGHVS, CDR2 FQNEAQ. The CDR3 sequence is CASSNAVTQYF. CDR3 nucleotides: TGTGCCAGCAGTAACGCAGTTACGCAGTATTTT. Full variable domain (remainder filled in from reference TRBV7-8 and TRBJ2-3): GAGVSQSPRYKVAKRGQDVALRCDPISGHVSLFWYQQALGQGPEFLTYFQNEAQLDKSGLPSDRFFAERPEGSVSTLKIQRTQQEDSAVYLCASSNAVTQYFGPGTRLTVL.

This clone was seen only a few times. Other DNA variants within this sample encode the same CDR3. J is TRBJ2-7 and V is TRBV18; 9 bases agree with TRBD1. Trimming took 6 bases from V and 5 from J; bases not matched to a gene: 8. CDR3 length: 14 amino acids. In germline, CDR1 is KGHSH, CDR2 LQKENI. The CDR3 is CASSPWDRAHEQYF. In DNA form, the CDR3 reads TGTGCCAGCTCCCCCTGGGACAGGGCTCACGAGCAGTACTTC.

The chain couples TRBV11-2 to TRBJ2-1; 13 bases map to TRBD2. There are 16 residues in the CDR3. J lost 7 bases, V lost 4 bases, and 7 bases had no gene match. Germline loops: CDR1 SGHAT, CDR2 FQNNGV. The CDR3, as DNA: TGTGCCAGCAGCTCCAGACTAGCGGGAGGAGGGAATGAGCAGTTCTTC. It is translated as CASSSRLAGGGNEQFF.

The chain couples TRBV28 to TRBJ1-1; D perhaps matches TRBD1 (5 bases). V lost 4 bases and J 6 bases, leaving 12 bases between the germline ends. Germline loops: CDR1 MDHEN, CDR2 SYDVKM. The CDR3 contains 13 residues. The CDR3 protein is CASSWGGVPEAFF. CDR3 bases: TGTGCCAGCAGTTGGGGCGGTGTTCCTGAAGCTTTCTTT.

This clone has more than one count but fewer than ten. The chain uses TRBV25-1 and TRBJ2-3; D tentatively fits TRBD1 or TRBD2 (5 bases each). The CDR3 has 14 residues. Germline lookup yields CDR1 MGHDK and CDR2 SYGVNS. The V gene lost 3 bases and the J gene lost 2 bases, with 9 bases spanning the gap. The CDR3 region has the DNA TGTGCCAGCAGTGACGGGACCTACACAGATACGCAGTATTTT. Encoded protein: CASSDGTYTDTQYF.

This chain connects TRBV19 to TRBJ1-2; maybe TRBD1 (5 bases). Trimming removed 5 bases from V and 1 base from J, with 17 bases in between. This CDR3 has 16 residues. Germline CDR1 and CDR2: LNHDA and SQIVND (reference sequence). The CDR3 region has the DNA TGTGCCAGTAGTCCACATAAGGACACCAATAACTATGGCTACACCTTC. Translating gives CASSPHKDTNNYGYTF.

The V gene is TRBV5-1, the J gene TRBJ2-3, with no clear D. The CDR3 covers 15 residues. Trimming removed 4 bases at V and 1 base at J, with 13 bases between. CDR1 is SGHRS, CDR2 YFSETQ, per germline. The CDR3 reads CASSLTAAGTDTQYF. The CDR3 region has the DNA TGCGCCAGCAGCCTAACGGCGGCGGGCACAGATACGCAGTATTTT.

The chain links TRBV14 to TRBJ2-7; TRBD1 might be the D (6 bases). Germline CDR1 reads SGHDN; CDR2 reads FVKESK. Trimming left V 1 base short and J 3 bases short, with 10 bases between. This CDR3 is built from 14 residues. CDR3 sequence reads: CASSQGQGSYEQYF. In DNA, the CDR3 is TGTGCCAGCAGCCAAGGGCAGGGGAGCTACGAGCAGTACTTC.

V is TRBV20-1 and J is TRBJ1-4; D gene ambiguous. The CDR3 is 11 residues long. Trimming pared 7 bases from V and 8 bases from J, leaving 11 bases between. Germline V CDR1 and CDR2: DFQATT, SNEGSKA (reference sequence). The CDR3 loop reads CSVSLREKLFF. The CDR3 bases are TGCAGTGTAAGCTTGAGGGAAAAACTGTTTTTT.

The rearrangement links TRBV11-1 to TRBJ2-3, with D perhaps matching TRBD1 or TRBD2 (5 bases each). This CDR3 is built from 16 residues. The V and J ends lost 5 bases and 0 bases respectively, with 15 bases between them. Germline V CDR1 and CDR2: SGHAT, FQDESV (reference sequence). The CDR3 DNA sequence: TGTGCCAGCAGCCCCCCAGGGAGATCTAGCACAGATACGCAGTATTTT. Its protein is CASSPPGRSSTDTQYF.

This clone was counted only a few times. The chain employs TRBV20-1 and TRBJ1-1; D uncertain. The CDR3 has 11 amino acids. CDR1 DFQATT and CDR2 SNEGSKA come from the germline V gene (reference sequence). V gave up 5 bases and J gave up 7 bases, with 11 bases separating them. The CDR3: CSARSNYEAFF. In DNA, the CDR3 is TGCAGTGCTCGATCCAATTATGAAGCTTTCTTT.